The 8 T cell receptor beta chains in this list originate from one sample, sequenced in a study of blood T cells in healthy people across ages. A second PCR of about 6 to 11 cycles used a sample-barcoded 5' primer and a J-beta primer mix. TCRdb recomputed calls from the 5' RACE reads with MiXCR, one row per CDR3 protein. This repertoire shows roughly 1,300,000 distinct CDR3 sequences, approximately 59% found once; its top ten account for roughly 7%. The sequenced material came from blood. These receptors all come from a man between 18 and 35 years old in good health.

The chain recombines TRBV5-5 with TRBJ2-7; tentative D call: TRBD1 (5 bases). The V end lost 1 base, the J end lost 3 bases, and 11 bases lay between the germline ends. CDR3 length: 14 residues. The germline V gene has CDR1 SGHKS and CDR2 YYEKEE (reference sequence). The CDR3 DNA follows: TGTGCCAGCAGCTTGTCTCCAGGGTACTACGAGCAGTACTTC. Its translation is CASSLSPGYYEQYF.

The chain carries TRBV28 and TRBJ1-2; TRBD1 is a possible D gene (5 bases). Trimming cost V 7 bases and J 1 base, with 13 bases left between them. This CDR3 comprises 14 residues. Per germline, CDR1 MDHEN and CDR2 SYDVKM. In nucleotides, the CDR3 is TGTGCCAGCACCCTGGGACGGTATAACTATGGCTACACCTTC. It yields the protein CASTLGRYNYGYTF.

The genes are TRBV4-2 and TRBJ2-5; D is undetermined. The end of the DNA fits TRBJ2-7 better, so the J call may be wrong. CDR1 and CDR2 from the germline V gene are LGHNA and YNFKEQ. The CDR3 contains 11 residues. CDR3 sequence reads: CASSQDAEQYF. The CDR3 DNA follows: TGTGCCAGCAGCCAAGATGCCGAGCAGTACTTC.

This chain connects TRBV9 to TRBJ2-3; D is perhaps TRBD2 (5 bases). The CDR3 contains 16 residues. The V gene lost 1 base and the J gene lost 2 bases, with 14 bases spanning the gap. Germline lookup yields CDR1 SGDLS and CDR2 YYNGEE. CDR3 coding DNA: TGTGCCAGCAGCGTATCTAGCCGTGGAGTCACAGATACGCAGTATTTT. This sequence encodes CASSVSSRGVTDTQYF.

In this sample, this clonotype turned up once. The J gene is TRBJ2-3, the V gene TRBV21-1. TRBV21-1 is labeled a pseudogene. CDR3 size: 14 residues. The CDR3 DNA sequence: TGTGCCAGCAGCAACTTTGGACGGTCAGATACGCAGTATTTT. Translated, it gives CASSNFGRSDTQYF.

The chain is built from TRBV7-9 and TRBJ2-7; 8 bases agree with TRBD1. The better agreement between TRBJ2-5 and the DNA end casts doubt on the J call. This CDR3 has 13 residues. The V gene's germline CDR1 is SEHNR and CDR2 FQNEAQ (reference sequence). Here the CDR3 reads CASSSRDRKTQYF. CDR3 coding DNA: TGTGCCAGCAGCTCACGGGACAGGAAGACCCAGTACTTC.

The J gene is TRBJ2-3, the V gene TRBV6-2 or TRBV6-3; D perhaps matches TRBD2 (5 bases). V was shortened by 2 bases and J by 4 bases, with 10 bases between the two germline ends. CDR3 length: 14 residues. Germline CDR1 MNHEY, CDR2 SVGEGT. CDR3 region: CASSYASLADTQYF. CDR3 sequence (DNA): TGTGCCAGCAGTTACGCTAGCTTGGCAGATACGCAGTATTTT.

The rearrangement links TRBV6-1 to TRBJ1-4, with 8 nucleotides matching TRBD1. The ends lost 4 bases at V and 10 bases at J; junction bases unmatched: 8. Per germline, CDR1 MNHNS and CDR2 SASEGT. The CDR3 has 14 amino acids. CDR3 sequence reads: CASSGTGLVGKLFF. The CDR3 DNA reads TGTGCCAGCAGTGGGACAGGGCTGGTAGGAAAACTGTTTTTT.